This TCR beta chain derives from a study of cytomegalovirus exposure and HLA in healthy donors. Germline V gives CDR1 MNHEY, CDR2 SMNVEV (reference sequence). The CDR3 loop spans 14 amino acids. Deletions cut 3 bases from V and 2 bases from J, with 10 bases between. Findings and limits, study-wide: The classifier reportedly diagnosed cytomegalovirus status with high specificity and sensitivity. Certain indistinguishable V segments, among them TRBV6-2 and TRBV6-3, were excluded.

The study ran its PCR with 60 Vbeta and 13 Jbeta primers. Only in-frame clones appear in the TCRdb table, and some are missing; sequencing was by immunoSEQ multiplex PCR. Among some 190,000 clones, approximately 73% were seen once, and the ten largest hold 2% to 2.5%. Regarding this clone: Its antigen remains unknown.

Material: PBMCs. The sequence came from a woman in her twenties or thirties in good health and CMV-seropositive. This chain links TRBV27 with TRBJ2-5; unclear D gene. The CDR3 DNA reads as TGTGCCAGCAGTTTCCGACTTGGACAAGAGACCCAGTACTTC. Its translation: CASSFRLGQETQYF.